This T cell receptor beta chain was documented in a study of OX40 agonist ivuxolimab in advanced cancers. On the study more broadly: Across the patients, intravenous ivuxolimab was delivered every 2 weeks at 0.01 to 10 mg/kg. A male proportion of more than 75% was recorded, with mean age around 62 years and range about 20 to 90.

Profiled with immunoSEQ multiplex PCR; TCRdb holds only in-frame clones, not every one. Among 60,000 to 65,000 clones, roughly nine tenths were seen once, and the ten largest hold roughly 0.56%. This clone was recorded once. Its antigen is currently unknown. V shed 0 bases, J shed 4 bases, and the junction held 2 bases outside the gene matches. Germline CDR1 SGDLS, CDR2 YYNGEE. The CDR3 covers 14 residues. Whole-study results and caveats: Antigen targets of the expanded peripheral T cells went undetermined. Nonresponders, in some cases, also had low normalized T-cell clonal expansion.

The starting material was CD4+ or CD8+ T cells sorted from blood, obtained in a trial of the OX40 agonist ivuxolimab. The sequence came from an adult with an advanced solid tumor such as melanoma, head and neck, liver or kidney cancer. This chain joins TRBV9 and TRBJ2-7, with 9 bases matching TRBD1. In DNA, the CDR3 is TGTGCCAGCAGCGTAGGGGGGACAGGGTACGAGCAGTACTTC. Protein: CASSVGGTGYEQYF.